This passage covers 5 T cell receptor beta chains from one sample sequenced in a study of blood T cell repertoires in COVID-19. Sequenced by immunoSEQ multiplex PCR; TCRdb stores in-frame clones only, minus some. Of approximately 350,000 clones in the sample, approximately 87% were seen once. Specimen: peripheral blood. The receptors here all came from a woman between 50 and 59 years old with COVID-19, enrolled during active disease.

This chain links TRBV18 with TRBJ1-2; maybe TRBD1 (5 bases). Germline values: CDR1 KGHSH, CDR2 LQKENI. The CDR3 runs 14 residues. V gave up 0 bases and J gave up 5 bases, with 10 bases separating them. The CDR3 spells CASSPPGRDYGYTF. In DNA, the CDR3 is TGTGCCAGCTCACCACCGGGCAGGGATTATGGCTACACCTTC.

The gene calls are TRBV5-1 and TRBJ2-1; 14 bases map to TRBD2. The V gene end was trimmed by 4 bases and the J gene end by 2 bases; junction bases not matched to a gene: 5. The CDR3 loop spans 17 amino acids. Germline loops: CDR1 SGHRS, CDR2 YFSETQ. CDR3 DNA: TGCGCCAGCAGCCGGGGACTAGCGGGAGTCGCCTACAATGAGCAGTTCTTC. It is translated as CASSRGLAGVAYNEQFF.

This chain links TRBV27 with TRBJ1-4; TRBD1 matches 9 bases. Germline CDR1 MNHEY, CDR2 SMNVEV (reference sequence). The CDR3 extends over 15 amino acids. V lost 5 bases to trimming and J lost 7 bases; unmatched junction nucleotides: 8. CDR3 nucleotides: TGTGCCAGCAGTCGGATCGGGACAGGGCGTGAAAAACTGTTTTTT. This gives the protein CASSRIGTGREKLFF.

This clone came up a few times. This chain links TRBV30 with TRBJ2-7; 7 nucleotides match TRBD2. V shed 4 bases and J 2 bases; nucleotides not matched to a gene: 8. CDR3 length: 14 amino acids. Looked up from germline, CDR1 is GTSNPN and CDR2 is SVGIG (reference sequence). In DNA form, the CDR3 reads TGTGCCTGGACTCGCCTCAGCGGGACCTACGAGCAGTACTTC. Translating gives CAWTRLSGTYEQYF. Variable domain in full (rest from reference TRBV30 and TRBJ2-7): SQTIHQWPATLVQPVGSPLSLECTVEGTSNPNLYWYRQAAGRGLQLLFYSVGIGQISSEVPQNLSASRPQDRQFILSSKKLLLSDSGFYLCAWTRLSGTYEQYFGPGTRLTVT.

As regards this clone: This CDR3 is also generated by other DNA sequences in the sample. The chain uses TRBV30 and TRBJ1-5; no clear D. CDR1 GTSNPN and CDR2 SVGIG come from the germline V gene (reference sequence). V shed 0 bases and J shed 1 base, with 13 bases lying between them. The CDR3 runs to 16 residues. Here the CDR3 reads CAWSVRGRGSNQPQHF. The CDR3 nucleotides are TGTGCCTGGAGTGTACGGGGAAGAGGGAGCAATCAGCCCCAGCATTTT.